These 30 T cell receptor beta chains share one sample of origin, sequenced in a study of shared clonotypes between healthy human individuals. Clones were read by immunoSEQ multiplex PCR, and TCRdb kept only the in-frame ones, dropping some. The sample lists some 200,000 clones; over 85% were seen once. Sequencing was performed on naive CD4+ T cells sorted from blood. Specified subset: CD45RA+ positively selected. These receptors were obtained from a woman aged 25 to 39 in good health.

The V call is TRBV5-1, the J call TRBJ2-7; 13 bases line up with TRBD2. This CDR3 is 15 amino acids long. Germline V CDR1 and CDR2: SGHRS, YFSETQ. With V trimmed by 0 bases and J by 5 bases, 2 bases remained unmatched. Here the CDR3 DNA reads TGCGCCAGCAGCTTGGTTACTAGCGGGAGGGACGAGCAGTACTTC. This sequence encodes CASSLVTSGRDEQYF.

The gene calls are TRBV27 and TRBJ2-7; perhaps D is TRBD1 or TRBD2 (5 bases each). V gave up 5 bases and J gave up 0 bases, with 32 bases separating them. There are 21 residues in the CDR3. Germline-derived CDR1 and CDR2 are MNHEY and SMNVEV (reference sequence). The CDR3 DNA sequence: TGTGCCAGCAGTCCCAACGGTTGGGGTAGTCCTGAGCTGAGGGGCTCCTACGAGCAGTACTTC. Translated: CASSPNGWGSPELRGSYEQYF.

This clone has a single count. The CDR3 region is CASSLALSTEAFF. CDR3 nucleotide sequence: TGCGCCAGCAGCTTGGCTTTGAGCACTGAAGCTTTCTTT. The V call is TRBV5-1, the J call TRBJ1-1; no firm D call. CDR3 length: 13 amino acids. V gave up 0 bases and J gave up 4 bases, with 7 bases separating them. CDR1 is SGHRS, CDR2 YFSETQ, per germline.

The chain combines TRBV7-9 with TRBJ1-4; 7 bases line up with TRBD1. CDR1 is SEHNR, CDR2 FQNEAQ, per germline (reference sequence). With 5 bases clipped from V and 6 bases from J, the junction kept 9 bases outside the gene matches. CDR3 length equals 15 residues. CDR3 amino acids: CASSPGTAFDEKLFF. The CDR3 DNA reads as TGTGCCAGCAGCCCCGGGACAGCCTTCGATGAAAAACTGTTTTTT.

The V call is TRBV5-1, the J call TRBJ1-4, with a tentative D call TRBD1 (5 bases). The V gene lost 2 bases and the J gene lost 4 bases, with 9 bases spanning the gap. This CDR3 has 14 residues. CDR1 SGHRS and CDR2 YFSETQ come from the germline V gene. The CDR3 DNA sequence: TGCGCCAGCAGCTTCGAGGGACTTAATGAAAAACTGTTTTTT. This gives the protein CASSFEGLNEKLFF.

The V gene is TRBV10-1, the J gene TRBJ2-3, with D perhaps TRBD1 or TRBD2 (6 bases each). The CDR3 is 15 amino acids. V was cut by 3 bases and J by 5 bases, with 15 bases left in between. Germline V gene lookup returns CDR1 WNHNN and CDR2 SYGVQD (reference sequence). CDR3 in amino acids: CASSDPGEAGDTQYF. The CDR3 DNA sequence: TGCGCCAGCAGTGACCCAGGGGAGGCGGGAGATACGCAGTATTTT.

This chain links TRBV6-5 with TRBJ1-1; the D gene is possibly TRBD1 (6 bases). CDR3 size: 15 residues. The germline gives CDR1 MNHEY, CDR2 SVGAGI. Trimming shortened V by 8 bases and J by 8 bases, and 24 bases separated the two germline ends. The CDR3 region has the DNA TGTGCCAGCGGGGAGGGGTTAGTCGGGACAAGAGAAGCTTTCTTT. It is translated as CASGEGLVGTREAFF.

This clone is a singleton in its sample. The chain joins TRBV18 to TRBJ2-1; 10 bases fit TRBD2. Looked up from germline, CDR1 is KGHSH and CDR2 is LQKENI. Losses at the gene ends were 3 bases for V and 3 bases for J; bases not matched to a gene: 2. The CDR3 extends over 15 amino acids. CDR3 protein: CASSPGLANYNEQFF. The CDR3 DNA follows: TGTGCCAGCTCACCGGGACTAGCGAACTACAATGAGCAGTTCTTC.

The chain joins TRBV7-9 to TRBJ1-5, with D unresolved. Deletions cut 1 base from V and 5 bases from J, with 3 bases between. The CDR3 totals 12 residues. Germline CDR1 reads SEHNR; CDR2 reads FQNEAQ (reference sequence). The CDR3 coding sequence is TGTGCCAGCAGCTTAGAGGATCAGCCCCAGCATTTT. Amino acid sequence: CASSLEDQPQHF.

The V call is TRBV18, the J call TRBJ2-7, with D possibly TRBD2 on 6 matching bases. In germline, CDR1 is KGHSH, CDR2 LQKENI. The V end lost 2 bases, the J end lost 3 bases, and 11 bases lay between the germline ends. The CDR3 is 14 residues long. The CDR3 DNA sequence: TGTGCCAGCTCACCATTCTCGACTAGCTACGAGCAGTACTTC. Residues: CASSPFSTSYEQYF.

A few counts support this clone. The chain carries TRBV11-2 and TRBJ2-7; tentatively, D is TRBD1 or TRBD2 (5 bases each). The CDR3 runs to 14 residues. The ends were cut back, 5 bases at V and 0 bases at J, with 11 bases in the middle. CDR1 SGHAT and CDR2 FQNNGV come from the germline V gene. CDR3 DNA: TGTGCCAGCAGCCCGGGACGGAGCTCCTACGAGCAGTACTTC. Its translation is CASSPGRSSYEQYF.

The CDR3 DNA is TGTGCCATCAGTCAGGGGATTACCTACGAGCAGTACTTC. This gives the protein CAISQGITYEQYF. The chain recombines TRBV10-3 with TRBJ2-5; weak D call: TRBD1 (6 bases). The better agreement between TRBJ2-7 and the DNA end casts doubt on the J call. CDR1 is ENHRY and CDR2 is SYGVKD in the germline V gene. The CDR3 has 13 amino acids.

DNA for the CDR3: TGTGCCAGTAGGTCCCAGGTGGCCGACTACACCTTC. Translated: CASRSQVADYTF. The rearrangement joins TRBV19 to TRBJ1-2; D is uncertain. CDR1 and CDR2 from the germline V gene are LNHDA and SQIVND (reference sequence). The CDR3 consists of 12 residues. The V and J ends lost 6 bases and 10 bases respectively, with 15 bases between them.

The J gene is TRBJ2-2, the V gene TRBV14; 7 bases map to TRBD2. Looked up from germline, CDR1 is SGHDN and CDR2 is FVKESK. There are 15 residues in the CDR3. Losses at the gene ends were 3 bases for V and 2 bases for J; bases not matched to a gene: 3. The CDR3: CASSQTAGNTGELFF. CDR3 nucleotides: TGTGCCAGCAGCCAGACAGCGGGAAACACCGGGGAGCTGTTTTTT.

This chain uses TRBV28 with TRBJ2-7, with a possible D match to TRBD2 (7 bases). V was pared by 6 bases and J by 3 bases, with 15 bases between. The germline CDR1 and CDR2 sequences are MDHEN and SYDVKM. The length of the CDR3 is 14 residues. In DNA form, the CDR3 reads TGTGCCAGCAGACCTTACAGGGAGGGCTACGAGCAGTACTTC. Translation gives CASRPYREGYEQYF.

This chain joins TRBV2 and TRBJ1-2; possible D gene TRBD1, 5 bases. Germline assignment: CDR1 SNHLY and CDR2 FYNNEI. The CDR3 extends over 13 amino acids. V shed 6 bases and J shed 0 bases, with 8 bases lying between them. In DNA form, the CDR3 reads TGTGCCAGCAGAGGCAGGGCTAACTATGGCTACACCTTC. Translating gives CASRGRANYGYTF.

The chain employs TRBV18 and TRBJ2-7, with 10 bases that match TRBD2. CDR1 and CDR2 (germline): KGHSH, LQKENI. The CDR3 covers 15 residues. Losses at the gene ends were 5 bases for V and 3 bases for J; bases not matched to a gene: 7. Here the CDR3 reads CASSSAGGPDYEQYF. In DNA, the CDR3 is TGTGCCAGCTCATCAGCGGGAGGGCCAGACTACGAGCAGTACTTC.

V and J are TRBV2 and TRBJ2-7, with a weak D call TRBD1 (5 bases). V gave up 6 bases and J gave up 5 bases, with 20 bases separating them. This CDR3 comprises 15 residues. CDR1 is SNHLY, CDR2 FYNNEI, per germline. The CDR3 region is CASRERQEGVHEQYF. CDR3 coding DNA: TGTGCCAGCAGGGAACGACAAGAAGGGGTCCACGAGCAGTACTTC.

The J gene is TRBJ2-3, the V gene TRBV18; 8 nucleotides agree with TRBD1. V lost 3 bases and J lost 2; bases outside the gene matches: 1. CDR3 size: 14 residues. Germline V gene lookup returns CDR1 KGHSH and CDR2 LQKENI. The CDR3 DNA sequence: TGTGCCAGCTCACCGGACAGGGTCACAGATACGCAGTATTTT. As protein: CASSPDRVTDTQYF.

The rearrangement joins TRBV5-1 to TRBJ1-1; D gene uncertain. The CDR3 has 14 residues. Trimming pared 2 bases from V and 0 bases from J, leaving 8 bases between. Germline values: CDR1 SGHRS, CDR2 YFSETQ. The CDR3: CASSLTDLNTEAFF. CDR3 nucleotide sequence: TGCGCCAGCAGCTTAACGGACCTGAACACTGAAGCTTTCTTT. The entire variable domain, with the rest obtained from reference TRBV5-1 and TRBJ1-1, is as follows: KAGVTQTPRYLIKTRGQQVTLSCSPISGHRSVSWYQQTPGQGLQFLFEYFSETQRNKGNFPGRFSGRQFSNSRSEMNVSTLELGDSALYLCASSLTDLNTEAFFGQGTRLTVV.

The genes are TRBV13 and TRBJ2-5; no clear D gene. Judging by the DNA end, TRBJ2-7 fits better; the J call may be wrong. The CDR3 runs to 11 residues. In germline, CDR1 is PRHDT, CDR2 FYEKMQ (reference sequence). The CDR3 region is CASSFSYEQYF. CDR3 sequence (DNA): TGTGCCAGCAGCTTCTCCTACGAGCAGTACTTC.

V and J are TRBV29-1 and TRBJ2-5; unclear D gene. Near its end, the DNA agrees better with TRBJ2-7, so the J call may be wrong. Germline lookup yields CDR1 SQVTM and CDR2 ANQGSEA. The CDR3 runs 13 residues. The CDR3 sequence: CSVVMGIPYEQYF. Written as DNA, the CDR3 is TGCAGCGTTGTTATGGGGATACCCTACGAGCAGTACTTC.

The chain combines TRBV4-1 with TRBJ1-2; 7 bases line up with TRBD1. V trimming: 6 bases; J trimming: 0 bases; junction bases outside the gene matches: 13. The CDR3 has 17 residues. In germline, CDR1 is MGHRA, CDR2 YSYEKL. The CDR3 here is CASRLRQGPISNYGYTF. The CDR3 DNA is TGCGCCAGCAGATTAAGACAGGGACCGATATCTAACTATGGCTACACCTTC.

The CDR3 is CASSDSNYEQYF. CDR3 sequence (DNA): TGTGCCAGTTCCGACAGTAACTACGAGCAGTACTTC. The rearrangement uses TRBV19 and TRBJ2-7; a possible D gene is TRBD1 (5 bases). V gave up 8 bases and J gave up 3 bases, with 11 bases separating them. CDR1 and CDR2 from the germline V gene are LNHDA and SQIVND (reference sequence). The CDR3 is 12 amino acids.

This chain links TRBV28 with TRBJ2-7; perhaps TRBD2 as D (7 bases). V was shortened by 5 bases and J by 0 bases, with 17 bases between the two germline ends. The length of the CDR3 is 16 residues. CDR1 MDHEN and CDR2 SYDVKM come from the germline V gene. In nucleotides, the CDR3 is TGTGCCAGCAGTACGTTCGGCGGGGGCCCCTCCTACGAGCAGTACTTC. Protein product: CASSTFGGGPSYEQYF.

The chain joins TRBV14 to TRBJ2-7; a weak D match, TRBD1 (5 bases). Germline V gene lookup returns CDR1 SGHDN and CDR2 FVKESK. With 6 bases removed from V and 3 bases from J, the gap between germline ends came to 12 bases. This CDR3 spans 13 amino acids. CDR3 region: CASRLDSNYEQYF. The CDR3 region has the DNA TGTGCCAGCAGGCTCGACAGCAACTACGAGCAGTACTTC.

The genes are TRBV28 and TRBJ1-4; TRBD1 might be the D (5 bases). V lost 7 bases and J lost 8, with 11 bases in between. CDR3 length: 12 residues. CDR1 is MDHEN, CDR2 SYDVKM, per germline. The CDR3, as DNA: TGTGCCAGCAATTGGGGGGGGGAAAAACTGTTTTTT. Amino acid sequence: CASNWGGEKLFF.

The rearrangement uses TRBV6-5 and TRBJ2-7; D gene unclear. This CDR3 is 12 amino acids long. Trimming took off 6 bases at V and 2 bases at J, with 8 bases between the two ends. Germline V gene data show CDR1 as MNHEY and CDR2 as SVGAGI. The CDR3 nucleotides read TGTGCCAGCAGCCTTGACACCTACGAGCAGTACTTC. It encodes CASSLDTYEQYF.

This chain joins TRBV28 and TRBJ1-5; D possibly corresponds to TRBD1 (5 bases). The V gene's germline CDR1 is MDHEN and CDR2 SYDVKM. CDR3 length: 15 amino acids. The ends were cut back, 6 bases at V and 0 bases at J, with 12 bases in the middle. The CDR3 DNA sequence: TGTGCCAGCAGCCTACGCAGGGATAGCAATCAGCCCCAGCATTTT. Amino acid sequence: CASSLRRDSNQPQHF.

V is TRBV5-1 and J is TRBJ2-7; 8 bases fit TRBD1. J gave up 7 bases and V 4 bases, and 7 bases lay outside the gene matches. CDR1 is SGHRS and CDR2 is YFSETQ in the germline V gene. The CDR3 length is 13 residues. For the CDR3, the DNA is TGCGCCAGCAGCCGGGACAGGTCGGAGGAGCAGTACTTC. This gives the protein CASSRDRSEEQYF.